Presented here are 4 T cell receptor beta chains from one specimen sequenced in a study of blood T cells in healthy people across ages. A second 7 to 11 cycle PCR used barcoded and J-beta primers. In TCRdb, the 5' RACE reads were re-called with MiXCR into one record per CDR3 protein. Of hundreds of thousands of distinct CDR3 sequences in the sample, roughly 60% are singletons; the top ten hold around 22%. Sequenced material: blood. All receptors derive from a man aged 25 to 40 in good health.

This chain links TRBV7-2 with TRBJ2-3; D tentatively fits TRBD1 or TRBD2 (6 bases each). V was cut by 5 bases and J by 4 bases, with 19 bases left in between. The CDR3 has 16 amino acids. Per the germline V gene, CDR1 is SGHTA and CDR2 is FQGNSA. The CDR3 bases are TGTGCCAGCAGCGCAAAACTAGCAGGGGCGGCAGATACGCAGTATTTT. It translates to CASSAKLAGAADTQYF.

The chain carries TRBV10-3 and TRBJ2-5; D not certain. With the DNA end fitting TRBJ2-7 better, the J assignment may be wrong. Germline assignment: CDR1 ENHRY and CDR2 SYGVKD. CDR3 length: 13 amino acids. The CDR3 sequence: CATCNVLNHEQYF. CDR3 in DNA: TGTGCGACCTGTAATGTTCTAAACCACGAGCAGTACTTC.

V is TRBV5-8 and J is TRBJ2-1, with 8 bases lining up with TRBD2. The V and J ends lost 10 bases and 6 bases, in that order; junction bases with no gene match: 6. Germline V gives CDR1 SGHTS, CDR2 YDEGEE. The CDR3 totals 12 residues. The CDR3 coding sequence is TGTGCCCAAAGTCGGGAGGGCAATGAGCAGTTCTTC. This gives the protein CAQSREGNEQFF.

The rearrangement links TRBV6-5 to TRBJ2-5, with 7 bases fitting TRBD2. The CDR3 loop spans 14 amino acids. CDR1 MNHEY and CDR2 SVGAGI come from the germline V gene. With 5 bases clipped from V and 2 bases from J, the junction kept 5 bases outside the gene matches. DNA of the CDR3: TGTGCCAGCAGTACAGCGGGACGGCAAGAGACCCAGTACTTC. Translated, it gives CASSTAGRQETQYF.